This T cell receptor beta chain was obtained from a study of early T cells in non-severe SARS-CoV-2 infection. Notes on the study in general: Missing private and CD4 specificities, VDJdb matching favored anti-spike CD8 responses.

This clonotype was counted a few times. The antigen remains undetermined. Individual cDNA molecules were tagged with unique molecular identifiers, the study reported. One entry per CDR3 protein, called by TCRdb with MiXCR from the 5' RACE reads. This sample has tens of thousands of distinct CDR3 sequences; around a sixth occur once, and the top ten carry around 4.9%. The sequence derives from an adult who was a healthcare worker with PCR-confirmed SARS-CoV-2 infection or an uninfected control (not recorded which). This specimen was whole blood, taken at baseline.

The CDR3 DNA sequence: TGTGCCAGCAGCTTAGTCAGGGAATACGAGCAGTTCTTC. This translates into CASSLVREYEQFF. The chain joins TRBV7-8 to TRBJ2-1; a possible D gene is TRBD1 (5 bases). CDR1 and CDR2 (germline): SGHVS, FQNEAQ. Trimming pared 1 base from V and 10 bases from J, leaving 11 bases between. CDR3 size: 13 residues. Full variable domain (outside the CDR3, taken from reference TRBV7-8 and TRBJ2-1): GAGVSQSPRYKVAKRGQDVALRCDPISGHVSLFWYQQALGQGPEFLTYFQNEAQLDKSGLPSDRFFAERPEGSVSTLKIQRTQQEDSAVYLCASSLVREYEQFFGPGTRLTVL.